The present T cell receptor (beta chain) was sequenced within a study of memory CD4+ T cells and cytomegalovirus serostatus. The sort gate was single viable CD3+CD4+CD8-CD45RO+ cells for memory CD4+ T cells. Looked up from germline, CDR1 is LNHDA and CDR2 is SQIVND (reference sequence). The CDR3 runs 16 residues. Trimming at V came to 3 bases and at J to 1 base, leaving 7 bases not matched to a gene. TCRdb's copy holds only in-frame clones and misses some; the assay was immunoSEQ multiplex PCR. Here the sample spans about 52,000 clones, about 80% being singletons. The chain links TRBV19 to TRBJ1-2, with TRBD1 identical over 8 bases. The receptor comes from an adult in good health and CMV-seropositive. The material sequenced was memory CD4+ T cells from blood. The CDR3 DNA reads TGTGCCAGTAGTATTAAGGACAGGGTCCTTAACTATGGCTACACCTTC. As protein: CASSIKDRVLNYGYTF.